This T cell receptor (beta chain) was identified in a study of control samples from healthy donors and cancer patients. Produced via immunoSEQ multiplex PCR; TCRdb's table is partial and in-frame only. The sample holds tens of thousands of clones; under 95% are singletons and the top ten take about 0.91%. CDR3 length equals 16 residues. V gave up 1 base and J gave up 5 bases; unmatched junction bases: 13. Per the germline V gene, CDR1 is GTSNPN and CDR2 is SVGIG (reference sequence). This clonotype originated in a man aged 25 to 40 with colorectal cancer. This chain links TRBV30 with TRBJ1-2, with TRBD1 identical over 7 bases. The sequencing input was PBMCs. CDR3 nucleotides: TGTGCCTGGAGTGCCGTGGGACAGCCGGGGGGATATGGCTACACCTTC. It yields the protein CAWSAVGQPGGYGYTF.